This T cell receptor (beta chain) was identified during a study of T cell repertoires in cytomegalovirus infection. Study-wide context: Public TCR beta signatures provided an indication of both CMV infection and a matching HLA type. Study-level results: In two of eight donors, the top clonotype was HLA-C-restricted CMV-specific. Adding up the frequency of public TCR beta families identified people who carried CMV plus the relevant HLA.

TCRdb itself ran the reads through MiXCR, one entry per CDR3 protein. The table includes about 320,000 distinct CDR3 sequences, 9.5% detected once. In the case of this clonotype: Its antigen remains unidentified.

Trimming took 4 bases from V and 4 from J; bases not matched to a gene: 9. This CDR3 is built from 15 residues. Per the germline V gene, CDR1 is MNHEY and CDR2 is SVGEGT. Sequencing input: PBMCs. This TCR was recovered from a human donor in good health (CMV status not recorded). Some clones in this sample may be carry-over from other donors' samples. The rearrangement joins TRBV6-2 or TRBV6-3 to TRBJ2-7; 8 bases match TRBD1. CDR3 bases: TGTGCCAGCAGTTGGGATCAGGGGGCAAGATACGAGCAGTACTTC. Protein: CASSWDQGARYEQYF.